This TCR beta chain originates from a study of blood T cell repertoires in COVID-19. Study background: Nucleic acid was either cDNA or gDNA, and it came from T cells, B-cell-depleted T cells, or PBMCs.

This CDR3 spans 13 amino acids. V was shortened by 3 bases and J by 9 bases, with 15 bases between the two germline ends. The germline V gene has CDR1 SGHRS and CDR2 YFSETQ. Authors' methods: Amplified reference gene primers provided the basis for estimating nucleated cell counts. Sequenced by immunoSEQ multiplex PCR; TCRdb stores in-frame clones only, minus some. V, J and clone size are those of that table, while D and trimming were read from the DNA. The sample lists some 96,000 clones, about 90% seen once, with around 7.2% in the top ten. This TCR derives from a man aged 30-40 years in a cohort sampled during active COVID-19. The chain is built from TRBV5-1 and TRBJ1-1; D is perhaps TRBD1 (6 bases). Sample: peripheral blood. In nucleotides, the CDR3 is TGCGCCAGCAGCTCCGATAATACAGGGAAAGCTTTCTTT. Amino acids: CASSSDNTGKAFF.